This T cell receptor beta chain was found in a study of CD8 T cells in Susac syndrome (dated by TCRdb to about 2019). Study-level background: The study used repertoire sequencing to test whether antigen drove CD8+ T cell activation and differentiation in Susac syndrome. Overall study outcomes, separate from this receptor: The TCR sequencing and HLA analysis was acknowledged to have included a relatively small number of individuals.

RNA was extracted using the RNeasy kit, and about 0.5 to 1 microgram was reverse transcribed with random hexamers. The immunoSEQ multiplex PCR assay, covering 54 Vbeta and 13 Jbeta segments, was used to amplify TCR beta CDR3 regions. To correct PCR amplification bias, a synthetic template baseline was used for both primer optimization and computational correction. On the study's bioinformatics: Reads were assigned to V, D and J genes according to IMGT and analyzed in immunoSEQ Analyzer, with only productive sequences retained. To calculate clonality, Shannon entropy was normalized by log2 of the number of productive unique sequences and then subtracted from one. Public and private clones were assessed among the 100 most prevalent clones of each patient and control. Clones were defined as Susac-specific if absent from the healthy and MS cohorts, from approximately 1,100 published viral clones and from other ImmuneACCESS disease sequences. In TCRdb, the public reads were trimmed at Q25 with fastp and aligned with MiXCR, with productive beta chains retained. Each entry is one CDR3 protein sequence, shown with its most common DNA and genes. These V and J calls rely on TCRdb rather than the paper's analysis. Recorded for this sample are about 250,000 distinct CDR3 sequences; approximately 92% of them occurred a single time. The ten largest make up approximately 0.072% of the sample.

Peripheral blood CD8+ and CD4+ T cells from healthy donors, Susac syndrome patients and multiple sclerosis patients were profiled by high-throughput TCR beta sequencing. The multiple sclerosis controls were treatment-naive patients whose relapsing-remitting disease, either stable or active, fulfilled the revised McDonald criteria. Bulk CD8+ and CD4+ T cells were purified by magnetic negative isolation, while CD8+ TEMRA cells were enriched using FACS. Blood was collected in EDTA tubes and processed within 24 hours, with PBMCs isolated through density gradient centrifugation. PBMCs intended for TCR sequencing were cryopreserved in liquid nitrogen and were subsequently thawed in a 37 degrees C water bath. Purity of sorted or isolated CD4+, CD8+ and CD8+ TEMRA cells was at least 90%. In the case of this clonotype: The specificity of this receptor is unknown. Nothing much larger sits one base from this clone, and base qualities are not available.

CDR1 and CDR2, looked up from the germline V gene, are MGHDK and SYGVNS. The CDR3, cysteine through phenylalanine, is 16 amino acids long. The read is trimmed to its CDR3 DNA, 48 bases read in frame from base 1. V ends up 3 bases short and J 5 bases short, with an unmatched junction base count of 9. The sequencing input was CD4+ T cells from PBMCs. The receptor's source is a human donor with multiple sclerosis. The sequence links TRBV25-1 to TRBJ2-5, and 10 junctional nucleotides match TRBD1. The CDR3 corresponds to CASSDVGTGERETQYF. DNA sequence: TGTGCCAGCAGTGATGTTGGGACAGGGGAACGGGAGACCCAGTACTTC.